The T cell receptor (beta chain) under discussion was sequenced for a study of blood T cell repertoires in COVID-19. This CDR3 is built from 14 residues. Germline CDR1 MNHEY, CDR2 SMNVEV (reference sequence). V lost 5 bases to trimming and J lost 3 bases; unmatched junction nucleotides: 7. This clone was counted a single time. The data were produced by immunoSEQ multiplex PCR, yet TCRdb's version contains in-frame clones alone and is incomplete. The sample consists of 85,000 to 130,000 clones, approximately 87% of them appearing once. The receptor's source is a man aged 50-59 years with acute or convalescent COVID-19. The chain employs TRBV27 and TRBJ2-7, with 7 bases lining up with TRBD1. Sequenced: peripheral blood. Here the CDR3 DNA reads TGTGCCAGCAGTCTCCGGGACAGACTCTACGAGCAGTACTTC. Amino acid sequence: CASSLRDRLYEQYF.